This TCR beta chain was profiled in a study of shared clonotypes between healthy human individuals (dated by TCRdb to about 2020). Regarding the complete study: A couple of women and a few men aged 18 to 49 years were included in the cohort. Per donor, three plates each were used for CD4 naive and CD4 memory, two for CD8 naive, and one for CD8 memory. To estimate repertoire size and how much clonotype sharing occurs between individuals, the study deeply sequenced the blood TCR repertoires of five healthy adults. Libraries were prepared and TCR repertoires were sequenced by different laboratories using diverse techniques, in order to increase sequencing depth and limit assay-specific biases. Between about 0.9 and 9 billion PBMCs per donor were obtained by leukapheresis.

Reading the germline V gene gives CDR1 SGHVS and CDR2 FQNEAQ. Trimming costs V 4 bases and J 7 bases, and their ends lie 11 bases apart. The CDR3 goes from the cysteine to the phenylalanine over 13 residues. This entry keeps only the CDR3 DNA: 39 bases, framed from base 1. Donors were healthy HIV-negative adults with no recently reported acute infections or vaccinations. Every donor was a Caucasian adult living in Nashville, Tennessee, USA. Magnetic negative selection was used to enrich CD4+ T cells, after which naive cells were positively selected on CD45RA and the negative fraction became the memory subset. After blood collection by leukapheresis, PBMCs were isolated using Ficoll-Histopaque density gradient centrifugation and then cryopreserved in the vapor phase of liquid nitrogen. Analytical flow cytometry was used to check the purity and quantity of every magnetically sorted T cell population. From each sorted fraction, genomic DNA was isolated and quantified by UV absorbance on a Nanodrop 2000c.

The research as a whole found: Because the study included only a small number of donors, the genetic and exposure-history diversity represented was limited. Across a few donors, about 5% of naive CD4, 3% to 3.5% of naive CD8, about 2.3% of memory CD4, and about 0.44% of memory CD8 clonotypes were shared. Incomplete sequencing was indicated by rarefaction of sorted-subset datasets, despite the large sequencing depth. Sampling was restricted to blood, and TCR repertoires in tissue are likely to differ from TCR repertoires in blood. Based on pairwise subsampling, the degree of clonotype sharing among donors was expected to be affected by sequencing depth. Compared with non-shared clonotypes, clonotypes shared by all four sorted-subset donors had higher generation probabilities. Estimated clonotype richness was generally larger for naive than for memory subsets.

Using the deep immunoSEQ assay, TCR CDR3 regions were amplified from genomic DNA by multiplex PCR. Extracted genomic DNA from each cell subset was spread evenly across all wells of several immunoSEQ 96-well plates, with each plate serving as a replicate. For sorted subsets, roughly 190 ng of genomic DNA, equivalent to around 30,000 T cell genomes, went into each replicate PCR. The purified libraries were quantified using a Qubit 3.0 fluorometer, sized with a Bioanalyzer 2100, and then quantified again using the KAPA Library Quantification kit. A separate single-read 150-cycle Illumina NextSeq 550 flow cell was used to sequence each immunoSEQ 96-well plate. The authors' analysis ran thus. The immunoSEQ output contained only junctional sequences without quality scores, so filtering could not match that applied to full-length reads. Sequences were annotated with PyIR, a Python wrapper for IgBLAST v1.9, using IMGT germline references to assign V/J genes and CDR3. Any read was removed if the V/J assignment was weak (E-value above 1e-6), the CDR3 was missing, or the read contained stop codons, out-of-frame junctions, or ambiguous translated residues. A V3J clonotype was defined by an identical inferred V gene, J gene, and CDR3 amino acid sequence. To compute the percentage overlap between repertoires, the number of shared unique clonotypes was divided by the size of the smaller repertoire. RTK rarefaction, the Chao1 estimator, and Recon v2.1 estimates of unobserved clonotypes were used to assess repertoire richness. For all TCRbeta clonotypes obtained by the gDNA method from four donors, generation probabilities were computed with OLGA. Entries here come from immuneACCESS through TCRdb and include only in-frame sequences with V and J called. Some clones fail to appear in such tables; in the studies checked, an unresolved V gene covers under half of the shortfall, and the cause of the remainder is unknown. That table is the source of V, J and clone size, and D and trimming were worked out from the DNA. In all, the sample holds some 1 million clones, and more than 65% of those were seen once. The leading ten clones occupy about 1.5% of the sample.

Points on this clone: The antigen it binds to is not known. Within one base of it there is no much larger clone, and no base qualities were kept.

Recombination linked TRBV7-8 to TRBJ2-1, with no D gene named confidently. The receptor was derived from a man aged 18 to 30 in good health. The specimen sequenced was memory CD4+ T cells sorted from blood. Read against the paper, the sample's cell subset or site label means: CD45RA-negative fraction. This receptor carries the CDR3 CASSSPGGNEQFF. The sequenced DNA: TGTGCCAGCAGCTCCCCCGGTGGGAATGAGCAGTTCTTC.